This T cell receptor (beta chain) was captured in a study of T cell changes during pregnancy in multiple sclerosis. The CDR3 has 11 residues. Germline V gene data show CDR1 as MNHEY and CDR2 as SVGAGI. V was pared by 6 bases and J by 6 bases, with 9 bases between. Method: immunoSEQ multiplex PCR; TCRdb's copy keeps in-frame clones and lacks some. The repertoire holds almost 40,000 clones, with about nine tenths as singletons. The sample in question was CD4+ T cells from peripheral blood mononuclear cells, obtained in the third trimester of pregnancy. J is TRBJ2-7 and V is TRBV6-5; unclear D gene. The clonotype was recovered from a female donor in good health, enrolled as a control in a pregnancy study. CDR3 residues: CASRAYGEQYF. CDR3 bases: TGTGCCAGCAGGGCATATGGCGAGCAGTACTTC.